Shown below are 17 T cell receptor beta chains from a single sample sequenced in a study of blood T cells in healthy people across ages. Using a J-beta primer mix together with a sample-barcoded 5' primer, a second PCR was run for roughly 7 to 11 cycles. TCRdb reprocessed the 5' RACE reads with MiXCR, giving one entry per CDR3 protein. The sample carries about 970,000 distinct CDR3 sequences, 51% recorded once. Material for sequencing was blood. Every receptor here comes from a woman aged 55-70 years in good health.

CDR3 amino acids: CASSPGTGTNTDTQYF. The CDR3 DNA follows: TGTGCCAGCAGCCCCGGGACAGGGACCAACACAGATACGCAGTATTTT. V usage is TRBV3-1 and J usage is TRBJ2-3; 9 positions agree with TRBD1. V lost 4 bases, J lost 2 bases, and 7 bases stayed unmatched. The CDR3 sequence is 16 residues long. The V gene's germline CDR1 is LGHDT and CDR2 YNNKEL (reference sequence).

As to this clonotype: One end of the junction fails to match germline, which may point to a read error. The rearrangement uses TRBV6-2 or TRBV6-3 and TRBJ2-7; D is unclear. The CDR3 runs to 12 residues. CDR1 is MNHEY, CDR2 SVGEGT, per germline. CDR3 bases: TGTACCAGCTCAGCCCTTACCTACGAGCAGTACTTC. It translates to CTSSALTYEQYF.

The chain has TRBV21-1 and TRBJ2-7; the D call TRBD2 from the table was never checked on the DNA. TRBV21-1 is described as a pseudogene. The CDR3 spans 13 residues. The CDR3 protein is CARDYREGYEQYF. The CDR3 nucleotides read TGTGCCAGGGACTACAGGGAGGGCTACGAGCAGTACTTC.

This clonotype has more than one count but fewer than ten. This chain uses TRBV10-3 with TRBJ2-3, with 9 nucleotides matching TRBD1. The germline gives CDR1 ENHRY, CDR2 SYGVKD. V lost 3 bases, J lost 0 bases, and 7 bases stayed unmatched. CDR3 length: 17 amino acids. The CDR3 loop is CAISDPGQGPSTDTQYF. The CDR3 region has the DNA TGTGCCATCAGTGACCCAGGACAGGGGCCTAGCACAGATACGCAGTATTTT.

The rearrangement links TRBV20-1 to TRBJ2-1; TRBD2 agrees at 13 bases. Germline lookup yields CDR1 DFQATT and CDR2 SNEGSKA (reference sequence). The trim removed 2 bases at V and 3 bases at J, leaving 7 bases unmatched. This CDR3 has 17 amino acids. In nucleotides, the CDR3 is TGCAGTGCTAGATCATTGACTAGCGGGAGGCTCTACAATGAGCAGTTCTTC. Translating gives CSARSLTSGRLYNEQFF.

The V call is TRBV6-1, the J call TRBJ2-5; D possibly matches TRBD1 or TRBD2 (6 bases each). The J call may be in error: the DNA end matches TRBJ2-7 better. The CDR3 sequence is 14 residues long. Germline V gene data show CDR1 as MNHNS and CDR2 as SASEGT. The CDR3 is CASNPQGWGGEQYF. For the CDR3, the DNA is TGTGCCAGCAATCCCCAGGGGTGGGGAGGCGAGCAGTACTTC.

This chain uses TRBV4-1 with TRBJ1-2; 8 bases are shared with TRBD1. The V segment lost 1 base and the J segment 0 bases; nucleotides outside the gene matches: 4. This CDR3 spans 16 amino acids. The germline V gene has CDR1 MGHRA and CDR2 YSYEKL. The CDR3: CASSQAWTGSNYGYTF. As DNA, the CDR3 is TGCGCCAGCAGCCAAGCCTGGACAGGGTCTAACTATGGCTACACCTTC.

The chain joins TRBV7-3 to TRBJ2-7; 7 bases are a match to TRBD2. CDR3 length: 12 residues. Germline V gives CDR1 SGHTA, CDR2 FQGTGA. In DNA form, the CDR3 reads TGTGCATCCCGGAGCGGGACCTACGAGCAGTACTTC. The encoded protein is CASRSGTYEQYF.

The chain employs TRBV12-3 or TRBV12-4 and TRBJ2-3; D is ambiguous. The CDR3 is 14 amino acids. Trimming pared 2 bases from V and 1 base from J, leaving 7 bases between. CDR3 nucleotide sequence: TGTGCCAGCAGTTTAATTGCTGGCACAGATACGCAGTATTTT. Translating gives CASSLIAGTDTQYF.

This clonotype has only one observation. The chain couples TRBV24-1 to TRBJ1-5; unclear D gene. The germline V gene has CDR1 KGHDR and CDR2 SFDVKD. The CDR3 totals 14 residues. V lost 2 bases to trimming and J lost 6 bases, with 10 bases between them. CDR3 bases: TGTGCCACCAGTGATTCCACGGGCCCTCAGCCCCAGCATTTT. This encodes CATSDSTGPQPQHF.

CDR3 sequence (DNA): TGTGCCAGCAGTTCCAGGGACAGGGAGAAATACAATGAGCAGTTCTTC. Its translation: CASSSRDREKYNEQFF. The chain is built from TRBV27 and TRBJ2-1, with TRBD1 matching over 9 bases. From germline, CDR1 is MNHEY and CDR2 SMNVEV (reference sequence). CDR3 length: 16 residues. V dropped 4 bases and J dropped 4; count of bases not matched to a gene: 8.

In its sample, this clonotype was seen a few times. With a much larger clone just one base away, this may be a read error. This chain joins TRBV7-2 and TRBJ2-7, with D hard to call. The CDR3 is 13 amino acids. V shed 1 base and J shed 7 bases, with 11 bases lying between them. The germline V gene encodes CDR1 SGHTA and CDR2 FQGNSA. The CDR3 loop is CASSLVIDTEQYF. The CDR3 nucleotides read TGTGCCAGCAGCTTAGTTATAGACACTGAGCAGTACTTC.

Only a few counts were recorded for this clonotype. The chain uses TRBV4-1 and TRBJ2-3; 16 nucleotides line up with TRBD2. Germline V gene data show CDR1 as MGHRA and CDR2 as YSYEKL. V lost 6 bases and J lost 2; bases outside the gene matches: 8. The CDR3 extends over 18 amino acids. The CDR3 loop reads CASRPGLAGGTFTDTQYF. CDR3 nucleotides: TGCGCCAGCAGACCGGGACTAGCGGGAGGGACTTTCACAGATACGCAGTATTTT.

This clonotype was detected a few times. This rearrangement joins TRBV7-8 to TRBJ2-3; tentative D call: TRBD1 (5 bases). In germline, CDR1 is SGHVS, CDR2 FQNEAQ. Trimming removed 2 bases at V and 2 bases at J, with 14 bases between. The CDR3 runs to 16 residues. The CDR3 loop is CASSLSSGWITDTQYF. CDR3 bases: TGTGCCAGCAGCTTAAGCTCAGGGTGGATCACAGATACGCAGTATTTT.

Notes on this clonotype: One end of the junction is discordant with germline, which a read error may explain. This chain uses TRBV15 with TRBJ2-7; D perhaps matches TRBD1 (6 bases). The germline CDR1 and CDR2 sequences are LNHNV and YYDKDF (reference sequence). This CDR3 is built from 15 residues. CDR3 amino acids: CATSRDQGSGYGQYF. The CDR3 DNA follows: TGTGCCACCAGCAGAGATCAGGGGTCCGGTTACGGGCAGTACTTC.

V is TRBV12-3 or TRBV12-4 and J is TRBJ2-3; D tentatively reads TRBD1 or TRBD2 (5 bases each). The germline V and J ends were trimmed by 7 bases and 3 bases, with 14 bases remaining between them. The CDR3 extends over 14 amino acids. CDR3 bases: TGTGCCAGCATCCCAGGGTGGGGGACAGATACGCAGTATTTT. Encoded protein: CASIPGWGTDTQYF.

The CDR3 loop reads CASGTGSQGNQPQHF. DNA for the CDR3: TGTGCCAGCGGGACCGGGTCTCAGGGCAATCAGCCCCAGCATTTT. The chain has TRBV3-1 and TRBJ1-5, with D possibly matching TRBD1 (5 bases). CDR1 is LGHDT, CDR2 YNNKEL, per germline (reference sequence). V lost 8 bases and J lost 2, with 16 bases in between. The CDR3 contains 15 residues.